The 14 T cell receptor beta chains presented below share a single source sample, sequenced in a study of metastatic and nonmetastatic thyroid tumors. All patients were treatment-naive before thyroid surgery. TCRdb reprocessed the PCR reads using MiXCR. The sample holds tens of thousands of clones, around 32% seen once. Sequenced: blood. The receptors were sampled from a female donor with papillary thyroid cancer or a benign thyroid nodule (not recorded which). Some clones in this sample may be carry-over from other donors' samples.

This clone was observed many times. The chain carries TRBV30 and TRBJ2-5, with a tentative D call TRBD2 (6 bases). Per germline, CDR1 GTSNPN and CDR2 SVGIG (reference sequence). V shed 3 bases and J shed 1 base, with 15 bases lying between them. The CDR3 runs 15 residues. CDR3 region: CAWRKGLWVQETQYF. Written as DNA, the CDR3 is TGTGCCTGGAGGAAGGGACTGTGGGTCCAAGAGACCCAGTACTTC.

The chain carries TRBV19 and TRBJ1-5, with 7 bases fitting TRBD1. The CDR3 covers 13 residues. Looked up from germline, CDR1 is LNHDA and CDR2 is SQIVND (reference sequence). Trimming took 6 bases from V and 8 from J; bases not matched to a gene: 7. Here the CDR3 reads CASRDREGKPQHF. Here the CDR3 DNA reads TGTGCCAGTAGAGACAGGGAGGGTAAGCCCCAGCATTTT.

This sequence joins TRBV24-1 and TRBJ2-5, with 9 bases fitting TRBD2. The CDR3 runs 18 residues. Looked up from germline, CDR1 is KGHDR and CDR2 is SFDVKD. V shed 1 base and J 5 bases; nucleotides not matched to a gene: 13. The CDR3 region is CATSDFAEVSGSPETQYF. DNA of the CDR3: TGTGCCACCAGTGATTTCGCCGAAGTTAGCGGGAGCCCCGAGACCCAGTACTTC.

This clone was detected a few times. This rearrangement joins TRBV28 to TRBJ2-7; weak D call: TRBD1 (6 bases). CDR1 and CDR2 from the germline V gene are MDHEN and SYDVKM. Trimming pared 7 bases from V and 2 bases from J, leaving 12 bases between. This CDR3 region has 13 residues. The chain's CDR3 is CASTGGSPYEQYF. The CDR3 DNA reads TGTGCCAGCACTGGGGGCTCGCCCTACGAGCAGTACTTC.

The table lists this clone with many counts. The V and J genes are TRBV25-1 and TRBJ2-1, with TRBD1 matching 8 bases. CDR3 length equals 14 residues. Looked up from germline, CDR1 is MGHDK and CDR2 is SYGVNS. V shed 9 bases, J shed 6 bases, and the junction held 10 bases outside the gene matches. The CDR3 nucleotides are TGTGCCAGTGCCACAGGGGGTCTCGTCAATGAGCAGTTCTTC. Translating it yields CASATGGLVNEQFF.

The CDR3 nucleotides are TGCGCCAGCAGCTCCTATGTGTCCTACGAGCAGTACTTC. The encoded protein is CASSSYVSYEQYF. The chain employs TRBV5-1 and TRBJ2-7; D uncertain. The CDR3 length is 13 residues. Trimming removed 3 bases at V and 1 base at J, with 8 bases between. Looked up from germline, CDR1 is SGHRS and CDR2 is YFSETQ.

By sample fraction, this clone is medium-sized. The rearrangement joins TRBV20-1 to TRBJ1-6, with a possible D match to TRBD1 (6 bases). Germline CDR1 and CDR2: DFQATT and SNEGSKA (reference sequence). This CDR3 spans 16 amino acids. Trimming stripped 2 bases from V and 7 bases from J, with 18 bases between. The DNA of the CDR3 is TGCAGTGCTAGATCTTTCAGGGGTGCCGGCAATTCACCCCTCCACTTT. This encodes CSARSFRGAGNSPLHF.

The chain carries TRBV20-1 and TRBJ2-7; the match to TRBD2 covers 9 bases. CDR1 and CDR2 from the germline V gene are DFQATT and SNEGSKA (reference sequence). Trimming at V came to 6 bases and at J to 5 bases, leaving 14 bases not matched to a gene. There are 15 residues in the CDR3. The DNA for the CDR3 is TGCAGTGCAGTCTGGCGGGAGGGCTCCTTGAACGAGCAGTACTTC. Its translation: CSAVWREGSLNEQYF.

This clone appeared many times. CDR3 coding DNA: TGTGCCAGCAGCCCAACCCGGACAGGGCAGAACACTGAAGCTTTCTTT. Its translation is CASSPTRTGQNTEAFF. The chain uses TRBV11-1 and TRBJ1-1; 8 bases fit TRBD1. CDR1 and CDR2 from the germline V gene are SGHAT and FQDESV (reference sequence). Germline trimming cut 5 bases from V and 1 base from J; bases unmatched to any gene: 9. CDR3 size: 16 residues.

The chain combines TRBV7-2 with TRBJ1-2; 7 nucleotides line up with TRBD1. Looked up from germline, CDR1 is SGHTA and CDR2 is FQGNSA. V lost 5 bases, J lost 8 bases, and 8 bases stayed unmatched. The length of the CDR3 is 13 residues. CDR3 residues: CASSPTGVKGYTF. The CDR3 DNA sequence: TGTGCCAGCAGCCCAACAGGGGTCAAGGGCTACACCTTC.

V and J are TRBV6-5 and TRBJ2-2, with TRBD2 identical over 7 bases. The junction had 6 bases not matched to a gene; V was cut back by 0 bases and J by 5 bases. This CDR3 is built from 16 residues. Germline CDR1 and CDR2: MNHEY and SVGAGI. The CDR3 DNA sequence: TGTGCCAGCAGTTACTCGACCGGAGCGGGGACCGGGGAGCTGTTTTTT. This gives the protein CASSYSTGAGTGELFF.

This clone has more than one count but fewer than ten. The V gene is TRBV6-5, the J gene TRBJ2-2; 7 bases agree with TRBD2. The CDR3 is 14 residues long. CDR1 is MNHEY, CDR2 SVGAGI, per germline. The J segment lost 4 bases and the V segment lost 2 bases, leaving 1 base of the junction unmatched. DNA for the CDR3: TGTGCCAGCAGTTACGGGAGGGGCACCGGGGAGCTGTTTTTT. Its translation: CASSYGRGTGELFF.

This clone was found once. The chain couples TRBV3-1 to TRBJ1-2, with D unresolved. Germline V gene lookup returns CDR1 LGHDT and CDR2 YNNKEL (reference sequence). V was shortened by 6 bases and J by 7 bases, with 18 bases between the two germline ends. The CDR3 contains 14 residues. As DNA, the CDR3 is TGTGCCAGCAGGACGCGGCCTCCGCACGGTGGCTACACCTTC. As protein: CASRTRPPHGGYTF.

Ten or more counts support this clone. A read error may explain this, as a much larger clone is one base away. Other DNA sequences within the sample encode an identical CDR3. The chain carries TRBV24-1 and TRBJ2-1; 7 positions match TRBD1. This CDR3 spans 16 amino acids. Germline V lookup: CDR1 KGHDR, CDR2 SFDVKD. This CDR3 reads CATSDTGVNSYNEQFF. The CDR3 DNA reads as TGTGCTACCAGTGATACAGGGGTAAACTCCTACAATGAGCAGTTCTTC.